One and the same sample provided the 6 T cell receptor beta chains below, sequenced in a study of blood T cell repertoires in COVID-19. The assay was immunoSEQ multiplex PCR, and TCRdb's table has in-frame clones only and misses some. The repertoire holds approximately 400,000 clones, with roughly 90% as singletons. The source material was peripheral blood. The receptors here all came from a man in his forties or fifties with acute or convalescent COVID-19.

V and J are TRBV27 and TRBJ1-1; D is unresolved. CDR1 and CDR2 (germline): MNHEY, SMNVEV (reference sequence). CDR3 length: 13 residues. The ends were cut back, 5 bases at V and 0 bases at J, with 7 bases in the middle. CDR3 sequence (DNA): TGTGCCAGCAGTCAAGCCATGAACACTGAAGCTTTCTTT. Translation gives CASSQAMNTEAFF.

The CDR3 reads CASYGTKSPSLEQYF. The CDR3 nucleotides read TGTGCCAGCTACGGGACTAAAAGCCCATCTCTCGAGCAGTACTTC. This chain joins TRBV28 and TRBJ2-7; 7 nucleotides line up with TRBD2. J was trimmed by 6 bases and V by 8 bases; bases with no gene match: 16. Per germline, CDR1 MDHEN and CDR2 SYDVKM. The CDR3 extends over 15 amino acids.

The chain joins TRBV6-5 to TRBJ1-5; TRBD1 is a possible D gene (6 bases). The CDR3 loop spans 15 amino acids. Trimming took off 6 bases at V and 0 bases at J, with 12 bases between the two ends. Germline CDR1 and CDR2: MNHEY and SVGAGI. The CDR3 DNA reads TGTGCCAGCAGAGCCCAGGGGAATAGCAATCAGCCCCAGCATTTT. Encoded protein: CASRAQGNSNQPQHF.

The rearrangement joins TRBV3-1 (or the pseudogene TRBV3-2) to TRBJ2-4; possible D gene TRBD1, 5 bases. The CDR3 consists of 15 residues. Trimming removed 0 bases from V and 2 bases from J, with 8 bases in between. Germline CDR1 reads LGHDT; CDR2 reads YNNKEL (reference sequence). The CDR3: CASSQDRGTKNIQYF. CDR3 nucleotides: TGTGCCAGCAGCCAAGATAGGGGAACCAAAAACATTCAGTACTTC.

The DNA of the CDR3 is TGTGCCAGCAGCTTAGCAGGGGATACCATGAACACTGAAGCTTTCTTT. It encodes CASSLAGDTMNTEAFF. The V call is TRBV7-2, the J call TRBJ1-1; maybe TRBD1 (5 bases). There are 16 residues in the CDR3. Trimming took off 0 bases at V and 0 bases at J, with 11 bases between the two ends. Germline V CDR1 and CDR2: SGHTA, FQGNSA.

The chain employs TRBV6-2 or TRBV6-3 and TRBJ2-1, with 8 bases lining up with TRBD1. Looked up from germline, CDR1 is MNHEY and CDR2 is SVGEGT. This CDR3 comprises 15 residues. V shed 4 bases and J 2 bases; nucleotides not matched to a gene: 4. The CDR3 coding sequence is TGTGCCAGCAGTTCAACGGACAGGGCCTACAATGAGCAGTTCTTC. Amino acids: CASSSTDRAYNEQFF.